This TCR beta chain was captured in a study of breast tumors, draining lymph nodes, adjacent tissues. Study conclusions and caveats: Luminal-like breast cancer showed significantly higher tumor–nontumor repertoire similarity than basal-like.

Samples came from axillary lymph nodes draining the breast cancer. Using its own MiXCR run on the multiplex PCR reads, TCRdb lists one record per CDR3 protein. The sample has 170,000 or so distinct CDR3 sequences; 30% to 35% are singletons. Remarks on this clonotype: Its matching antigen is unknown.

Germline V gene data show CDR1 as LGHDT and CDR2 as YNNKEL (reference sequence). V lost 6 bases and J 5 bases, leaving 13 bases between the germline ends. This CDR3 spans 13 amino acids. Sequencing was carried out using axillary lymph node tissue. The genes are TRBV3-1 and TRBJ2-5, with D hard to call. This clonotype was sampled from a female donor with breast cancer. Some clones in this sample may be carry-over from other donors' samples. CDR3 region: CASSDLGLETQYF. The CDR3 DNA follows: TGTGCCAGCAGTGACTTGGGCTTGGAGACCCAGTACTTC.